What follows are 29 T cell receptor beta chains derived from one specimen sequenced in a study of T cell responses to AZD1222 COVID-19 vaccine. Sequenced by immunoSEQ multiplex PCR; TCRdb stores in-frame clones only, minus some. The table records 170,000 or so clones, about nine tenths of them present only once. The input for sequencing was peripheral blood, taken on day 0 of AZD1222 vaccination. The source of these receptors is an adult in good health.

J is TRBJ1-5 and V is TRBV5-1, with 8 bases lining up with TRBD1. The CDR3 extends over 15 amino acids. Per the germline V gene, CDR1 is SGHRS and CDR2 is YFSETQ. V dropped 4 bases and J dropped 5; count of bases not matched to a gene: 8. The CDR3 region is CASSDGAGGDQPQHF. CDR3 in DNA: TGCGCCAGCAGCGACGGCGCAGGGGGCGATCAGCCCCAGCATTTT.

The CDR3: CASSGGQGMNTEAFF. Written as DNA, the CDR3 is TGTGCCAGCAGCGGCGGACAGGGGATGAACACTGAAGCTTTCTTT. The V and J genes are TRBV11-2 and TRBJ1-1; 9 bases match TRBD1. The germline V gene encodes CDR1 SGHAT and CDR2 FQNNGV. With V trimmed by 5 bases and J by 0 bases, 4 bases remained unmatched. This CDR3 contains 15 residues.

The gene calls are TRBV5-1 and TRBJ2-7; D may match TRBD1 or TRBD2 (5 bases each). Germline CDR1 is SGHRS and CDR2 is YFSETQ. The ends were cut back, 0 bases at V and 3 bases at J, with 13 bases in the middle. The CDR3 covers 15 residues. Here the CDR3 DNA reads TGCGCCAGCAGCTTGGTGGGGCAGGGAGACTACGAGCAGTACTTC. Translation gives CASSLVGQGDYEQYF. Complete variable domain (other parts from reference TRBV5-1 and TRBJ2-7): KAGVTQTPRYLIKTRGQQVTLSCSPISGHRSVSWYQQTPGQGLQFLFEYFSETQRNKGNFPGRFSGRQFSNSRSEMNVSTLELGDSALYLCASSLVGQGDYEQYFGPGTRLTVT.

This rearrangement joins TRBV19 to TRBJ1-5; no firm D call. V was pared by 3 bases and J by 1 base, with 19 bases between. This CDR3 is 18 amino acids long. Germline lookup yields CDR1 LNHDA and CDR2 SQIVND (reference sequence). The DNA of the CDR3 is TGTGCCAGTAGTATCGACGGCAGGTCATATTCAAGCAATCAGCCCCAGCATTTT. Its protein is CASSIDGRSYSSNQPQHF.

This chain uses TRBV4-1 with TRBJ1-1; unclear D gene. There are 14 residues in the CDR3. Trimming took 2 bases from V and 0 from J, leaving 7 bases between them. Germline V gene lookup returns CDR1 MGHRA and CDR2 YSYEKL. The CDR3 region is CASSQMPLNTEAFF. DNA of the CDR3: TGCGCCAGCAGCCAAATGCCCTTGAACACTGAAGCTTTCTTT.

This chain joins TRBV4-1 and TRBJ2-3, with 9 bases identical to TRBD1. Germline V lookup: CDR1 MGHRA, CDR2 YSYEKL. The V segment lost 3 bases and the J segment 5 bases; nucleotides outside the gene matches: 6. The CDR3 covers 15 residues. The chain's CDR3 is CASSQGQGSVDTQYF. As DNA, the CDR3 is TGCGCCAGCAGCCAGGGACAGGGATCGGTAGATACGCAGTATTTT.

The chain recombines TRBV5-4 with TRBJ1-2, with TRBD1 as a possible D gene (5 bases). The CDR3 is 14 residues long. Trimming took off 0 bases at V and 3 bases at J, with 9 bases between the two ends. Germline CDR1 SGHNT, CDR2 YYREEE (reference sequence). The DNA of the CDR3 is TGTGCCAGCAGCTTGGATAGGGGTGACTATGGCTACACCTTC. Its protein product is CASSLDRGDYGYTF.

The CDR3 sequence: CASSLGSRGSETQYF. The CDR3 DNA is TGTGCCAGCAGTTTAGGATCCAGGGGAAGCGAGACCCAGTACTTC. V gene TRBV28 combines with J gene TRBJ2-5; D might be TRBD1 (6 bases). Germline CDR1 MDHEN, CDR2 SYDVKM. The CDR3 totals 15 residues. V lost 2 bases to trimming and J lost 5 bases, with 15 bases between them.

This chain uses TRBV5-5 with TRBJ1-5; D may be TRBD1 (5 bases). Germline V gives CDR1 SGHKS, CDR2 YYEKEE (reference sequence). This CDR3 has 15 amino acids. Deletions cut 3 bases from V and 4 bases from J, with 14 bases between. The CDR3 sequence: CASSWTQGWNQPQHF. The CDR3 coding sequence is TGTGCCAGCAGCTGGACTCAGGGTTGGAATCAGCCCCAGCATTTT.

Comment on this clone: Given the absence of the conserved phenylalanine or tryptophan at the CDR3 end, a read error is likely. It is unclear where the CDR3 begins or ends on the DNA, so no DNA is shown, and the CDR3 is as TCRdb lists it. The J gene is TRBJ2-7, the V gene TRBV2. Counting both end residues, the CDR3 totals 11 amino acids. Germline V gene lookup returns CDR1 SNHLY and CDR2 FYNNEI. Here the CDR3 reads CASSDLTFYQN.

The rearrangement links TRBV7-2 to TRBJ1-2, with D unresolved. Germline V gene sequence: CDR1 SGHTA, CDR2 FQGNSA. This CDR3 region has 13 residues. V dropped 8 bases and J dropped 2 bases, with 12 bases sitting between them. CDR3 region: CASAVQRNYGYTF. CDR3 in DNA: TGTGCCAGCGCCGTACAGAGAAACTATGGCTACACCTTC. The entire variable domain, with the rest obtained from reference TRBV7-2 and TRBJ1-2, is as follows: GAGVSQSPSNKVTEKGKDVELRCDPISGHTALYWYRQSLGQGLEFLIYFQGNSAPDKSGLPSDRFSAERTGGSVSTLTIQRTQQEDSAVYLCASAVQRNYGYTFGSGTRLTVV.

The rearrangement uses TRBV19 and TRBJ1-5, with TRBD1 as a possible D gene (5 bases). Trimming stripped 5 bases from V and 0 bases from J, with 8 bases between. CDR1 LNHDA and CDR2 SQIVND come from the germline V gene (reference sequence). The CDR3 has 14 residues. The CDR3 sequence is CASSLGHSNQPQHF. DNA for the CDR3: TGTGCCAGTAGTTTGGGGCATAGCAATCAGCCCCAGCATTTT.

V is TRBV5-1 and J is TRBJ2-3; 9 positions agree with TRBD1. V shed 6 bases and J 1 base; nucleotides not matched to a gene: 6. This CDR3 contains 15 residues. From germline, CDR1 is SGHRS and CDR2 YFSETQ. In DNA, the CDR3 is TGCGCCAGCACCCCGGGACAGGGCGGCACAGATACGCAGTATTTT. Translating gives CASTPGQGGTDTQYF.

The chain uses TRBV4-2 and TRBJ2-5; the match to TRBD1 covers 9 bases. The J segment lost 4 bases and the V segment lost 8 bases, leaving 8 bases of the junction unmatched. This CDR3 spans 14 amino acids. Germline V CDR1 and CDR2: LGHNA, YNFKEQ. The CDR3 protein is CASSQGASVETQYF. The CDR3 DNA reads as TGTGCCAGCTCACAGGGGGCGAGCGTAGAGACCCAGTACTTC.

Of note for this clone: One end of the junction varies from germline; a read error may be responsible. The chain joins TRBV10-3 to TRBJ2-1, with D unresolved. Germline V gene sequence: CDR1 ENHRY, CDR2 SYGVKD. CDR3 length equals 10 residues. The CDR3 sequence: CAISESNPVF. CDR3 DNA sequence: TGTGCCATCAGTGAGTCGAACCCGGTCTTC.

Notes on this clone: The identical CDR3 is also encoded by other nucleotide sequences in the sample. The V and J genes are TRBV6-5 and TRBJ2-1, with 11 bases lining up with TRBD2. V lost 3 bases and J lost 2; bases outside the gene matches: 0. The CDR3 has 15 amino acids. Germline CDR1 MNHEY, CDR2 SVGAGI. The CDR3 sequence is CASSYSGGAYNEQFF. CDR3 nucleotide sequence: TGTGCCAGCAGTTATAGCGGGGGGGCCTACAATGAGCAGTTCTTC.

The CDR3 loop reads CASQGFGEETQYF. The CDR3 DNA reads TGTGCCAGCCAGGGATTTGGTGAAGAGACCCAGTACTTC. The chain recombines TRBV2 with TRBJ2-5; maybe TRBD1 (5 bases). The CDR3 totals 13 residues. Germline values: CDR1 SNHLY, CDR2 FYNNEI. V lost 8 bases and J lost 3, with 13 bases in between.

V gene TRBV7-8 combines with J gene TRBJ2-7; D may be TRBD1 or TRBD2 (6 bases each). The germline gives CDR1 SGHVS, CDR2 FQNEAQ. The length of the CDR3 is 14 residues. Trimming shortened V by 8 bases and J by 2 bases, and 16 bases separated the two germline ends. This CDR3 reads CASSQGTGAYEQYF. The DNA of the CDR3 is TGTGCCAGCTCACAGGGTACGGGGGCCTACGAGCAGTACTTC. The whole variable domain, filled in from reference TRBV7-8 and TRBJ2-7, reads GAGVSQSPRYKVAKRGQDVALRCDPISGHVSLFWYQQALGQGPEFLTYFQNEAQLDKSGLPSDRFFAERPEGSVSTLKIQRTQQEDSAVYLCASSQGTGAYEQYFGPGTRLTVT.

The chain links TRBV6-1 to TRBJ2-7; D call uncertain. CDR3 size: 15 residues. Deletions cut 2 bases from V and 2 bases from J, with 13 bases between. Germline lookup yields CDR1 MNHNS and CDR2 SASEGT. CDR3 amino acids: CASSESPRWTYEQYF. The CDR3 region has the DNA TGTGCCAGCAGTGAAAGCCCCCGGTGGACCTACGAGCAGTACTTC.

This clone came up a few times. The chain links TRBV2 to TRBJ2-1; D not certain. The ends were cut back, 6 bases at V and 4 bases at J, with 4 bases in the middle. The CDR3 is made up of 11 amino acids. Germline CDR1 reads SNHLY; CDR2 reads FYNNEI. DNA of the CDR3: TGTGCCAGCAGAAAGTACAATGAGCAGTTCTTC. Amino acids: CASRKYNEQFF.

This clone appeared a single time. The CDR3 reads CASSLTSGMSNEQFF. The DNA of the CDR3 is TGTGCCAGCAGTTTGACTAGCGGGATGTCTAATGAGCAGTTCTTC. V and J are TRBV27 and TRBJ2-1; 11 bases map to TRBD2. The CDR3 length is 15 residues. Germline loops: CDR1 MNHEY, CDR2 SMNVEV (reference sequence). V shed 3 bases, J shed 7 bases, and the junction held 5 bases outside the gene matches.

The rearrangement joins TRBV6-5 to TRBJ2-7; 13 bases fit TRBD2. The CDR3 is made up of 14 amino acids. Losses at the gene ends were 8 bases for V and 2 bases for J; bases not matched to a gene: 3. Germline CDR1 is MNHEY and CDR2 is SVGAGI. Here the CDR3 DNA reads TGTGCCAGCGCTGGACTAGCGGGAGCCTACGAGCAGTACTTC. Amino acids: CASAGLAGAYEQYF.

This clone was recorded only once. The rearrangement joins TRBV5-5 to TRBJ1-1; no clear D gene. Per germline, CDR1 SGHKS and CDR2 YYEKEE (reference sequence). V was clipped by 5 bases and J by 0 bases, with 14 bases between them. The CDR3 runs 15 residues. CDR3 nucleotide sequence: TGTGCCAGCAGGCAGTCGACCTCCATGAACACTGAAGCTTTCTTT. This translates into CASRQSTSMNTEAFF.

The chain uses TRBV28 and TRBJ2-7; D not resolved. This CDR3 spans 12 amino acids. Trimming stripped 2 bases from V and 5 bases from J, with 7 bases between. CDR1 and CDR2 (germline): MDHEN, SYDVKM. The CDR3 nucleotides are TGTGCCAGCAGTTTAAGGAAGGACGAGCAGTACTTC. It codes for CASSLRKDEQYF.

This rearrangement joins TRBV30 to TRBJ2-7, with TRBD2 matching over 7 bases. Trimming at V came to 0 bases and at J to 0 bases, leaving 8 bases not matched to a gene. Germline assignment: CDR1 GTSNPN and CDR2 SVGIG (reference sequence). This CDR3 has 16 amino acids. CDR3 sequence reads: CAWSVPQLAFSYEQYF. CDR3 nucleotides: TGTGCCTGGAGTGTACCCCAACTAGCGTTCTCCTACGAGCAGTACTTC.

The genes are TRBV11-2 and TRBJ2-7; the D gene is possibly TRBD2 (6 bases). The germline V gene has CDR1 SGHAT and CDR2 FQNNGV. The CDR3 has 15 amino acids. V lost 2 bases to trimming and J lost 2 bases, with 13 bases between them. CDR3 coding DNA: TGTGCCAGCAGCTTACTACCAGGAGGGACCTACGAGCAGTACTTC. Translation: CASSLLPGGTYEQYF.

Comment on this clone: This specimen includes other DNA sequences encoding the same CDR3. This chain joins TRBV27 and TRBJ2-6; D remains ambiguous. There are 14 residues in the CDR3. The V end lost 3 bases, the J end lost 0 bases, and 3 bases lay between the germline ends. The germline gives CDR1 MNHEY, CDR2 SMNVEV (reference sequence). The CDR3 DNA is TGTGCCAGCAGTTTGGGCTCTGGGGCCAACGTCCTGACTTTC. This codes for CASSLGSGANVLTF.

In its sample, this clone was seen a few times. The chain's CDR3 is CASRPGTDYGYTF. CDR3 DNA: TGTGCCAGTAGGCCTGGGACGGACTATGGCTACACCTTC. The J gene is TRBJ1-2, the V gene TRBV19; D is possibly TRBD1 (5 bases). Trimming stripped 6 bases from V and 3 bases from J, with 11 bases between. Germline CDR1 and CDR2: LNHDA and SQIVND (reference sequence). The CDR3 runs to 13 residues.

This clone was counted a single time. The chain joins TRBV19 to TRBJ2-7, with 8 bases lining up with TRBD1. The CDR3 consists of 13 residues. V lost 9 bases to trimming and J lost 7 bases; unmatched junction nucleotides: 11. Germline CDR1 and CDR2: LNHDA and SQIVND (reference sequence). In DNA, the CDR3 is TGTGCCAGCAAGGACAGGGCTCGAGGGGAGCAGTACTTC. This encodes CASKDRARGEQYF.